This T cell receptor beta chain was identified in a study of blood T cell repertoires in COVID-19. Study processing details: For nucleated cells, counts were estimated from reference gene primer amplification. Generated by immunoSEQ multiplex PCR, the TCRdb table keeps only in-frame clones and is missing some. V, J and clone size reflect that table, while D and trimming were determined from the DNA. The sample shows 150,000 to 200,000 clones, around 79% of them seen only once. This CDR3 contains 14 residues. Germline V gene lookup returns CDR1 SGHNT and CDR2 YYREEE (reference sequence). The germline V and J ends were trimmed by 1 base and 2 bases, with 10 bases remaining between them.

The sequenced sample was peripheral blood. This TCR derives from a man aged 55 to 69 with active or convalescent COVID-19. The V and J genes are TRBV5-4 and TRBJ2-7; D remains ambiguous. The CDR3 sequence: CASSLPGGPYEQYF. The CDR3 DNA sequence: TGTGCCAGCAGCTTGCCTGGCGGTCCCTACGAGCAGTACTTC. The complete variable domain, with remaining parts taken from reference TRBV5-4 and TRBJ2-7, reads ETGVTQSPTHLIKTRGQQVTLRCSSQSGHNTVSWYQQALGQGPQFIFQYYREEENGRGNFPPRFSGLQFPNYSSELNVNALELDDSALYLCASSLPGGPYEQYFGPGTRLTVT.